The sequence of this TCR beta chain was determined in a study of blood T cell dynamics during melanoma immunotherapy. Looking at the study overall: Metastatic melanoma patients received first-line pembrolizumab or nivolumab plus ipilimumab.

Time point of the sample: pre-treatment baseline. No patient had earlier systemic cancer treatment, concurrent immunosuppressants, or another active cancer. There are 14 residues in the CDR3. Germline V gene lookup returns CDR1 MDHEN and CDR2 SYDVKM. Trimming took 3 bases from V and 2 from J, leaving 11 bases between them. Study-level results: Disease-control patients' PBMC repertoires became either more clonal or more diverse at W3. Clones driving repertoire changes may be melanoma-specific or general immune activation.

Sequenced by immunoSEQ multiplex PCR; TCRdb stores in-frame clones only, minus some. The sample carries approximately 9,500 clones, roughly 90% recorded once. As regards this clone: Its antigen is still unknown.

The receptor was isolated from a human donor with melanoma. Sequencing was performed on blood, taken from a patient treated with checkpoint blockade. V gene TRBV28 combines with J gene TRBJ2-7, with TRBD2 as a possible D gene (6 bases). For the CDR3, the DNA is TGTGCCAGCAGTTTTGGGGGGTTCACCTACGAGCAGTACTTC. This encodes CASSFGGFTYEQYF.